A single T cell receptor (beta chain) is shown here with its context. Its target is unknown. This specimen belongs to a study of cytomegalovirus exposure and HLA in healthy donors. The study's findings and limits: There were a few CMV-associated chains whose specificity for CMV antigens was confirmed in vitro. Most observed TCR sequences were rare, whereas some public TCRs were detected in many donors.

V shed 11 bases and J 0 bases; nucleotides not matched to a gene: 6. The CDR3 consists of 13 residues. CDR1 SNHLY and CDR2 FYNNEI come from the germline V gene. The donors were members of the validation cohort, which comprised roughly 120 subjects and was separate from the first cohort of roughly 700 subjects. Produced via immunoSEQ multiplex PCR; TCRdb's table is partial and in-frame only. Counted here are about 140,000 clones, roughly 86% occurring once; the ten biggest clones make up about 1.5%. This TCR was sampled from a woman aged 25-40 years in good health and CMV-seronegative. V gene TRBV2 combines with J gene TRBJ1-1, with TRBD1 matching over 7 bases. Source material: PBMCs. CDR3 nucleotide sequence: TGTGCCGCATCTGGACAGGTGAACACTGAAGCTTTCTTT. It codes for CAASGQVNTEAFF.